The present TCR beta chain was sequenced within a study of blood T cell repertoires in COVID-19. Study information: The samples span acute and convalescent COVID-19 from the United States, Italy and Spain.

This clone has only one observation. In the source study's methods: Estimation of nucleated cell counts relied on the amplification of reference gene primers. Assay: immunoSEQ multiplex PCR; the TCRdb copy retains only in-frame clones and omits some. The D gene and trimming were derived from the DNA, and the V and J assignments and clone size from that table. The table shows 200,000 to 250,000 clones, with 83% occurring only once. The CDR3 extends over 13 amino acids. V lost 7 bases and J 2 bases, leaving 11 bases between the germline ends. In germline, CDR1 is MDHEN, CDR2 SYDVKM. Participant-reported clinical history was the basis for cohort assignment. It was within 2 weeks before study entry that exposed participants met a COVID-19 case.

The source is a woman in her thirties or forties who had been exposed to COVID-19. Source material: PBMCs or T cells enriched from blood (not recorded which). The chain carries TRBV28 and TRBJ1-2; D possibly corresponds to TRBD1 (5 bases). The CDR3 DNA is TGTGCCAGCAACATTCAGGGAAACTATGGCTACACCTTC. Translating it yields CASNIQGNYGYTF.